This T cell receptor beta chain was observed in a study of PD-1 blockade in classical Hodgkin lymphoma (dated by TCRdb to about 2020). A note on the overall study: A peripheral blood immune signature of response to PD-1 blockade in classical Hodgkin lymphoma was defined using TCR beta sequencing and CyTOF.

The time point tag for this specimen amounts to: newly diagnosed, previously untreated cHL patient sample. CD4+ T cells were purified from thawed PBMCs by magnetic negative selection with a Miltenyi CD4+ T cell isolation kit. PBMCs from patients with newly diagnosed, previously untreated classical Hodgkin lymphoma were sequenced as a comparison group for the relapsed/refractory trial patients. Peripheral blood was collected in 8 mL Vacutainer Cell Preparation Tubes, from which PBMCs were isolated by centrifugation and then cryopreserved. Purified CD4+ and CD8+ fractions were prepared only for cases with an additional available PBMC sample. Magnetically labelled cells were depleted on LS columns in a quadroMACS separator, and the flow-through was collected as the purified fraction. As regards this clone: Its specific antigen is unknown. Within one base of it there is no much larger clone, and no base qualities were kept.

Inclusive of the bounding cysteine and phenylalanine, the CDR3 is 16 residues long. Only the CDR3 DNA stays, 48 bases, in frame from base 1. V was cut back by 0 bases and J by 0 bases, leaving a gap of 9 bases between them. CDR1 LNHNV and CDR2 YYDKDF are derived from the germline V gene (reference sequence). The Qiagen DNeasy kit was used to extract genomic DNA both from unsorted PBMCs and from the negatively selected CD4+ and CD8+ fractions. Using primers that anneal to V and J segments, immunoSEQ multiplex PCR amplified the TCR beta CDR3 regions. A synthetic immune receptor repertoire was used to minimize amplification bias, and remaining bias was computationally removed after sequencing. In the paper's pipeline: Custom Python scripts were used to quantify repertoire diversity as the Shannon entropy index. Unsorted, CD4+ and CD8+ repertoires were analyzed separately, except in combined analyses where CD4+ and CD8+ sequences were merged in silico. This is the immuneACCESS table as TCRdb keeps it, with only in-frame sequences that have V and J called. A part of the clones is gone; compared with another copy, unresolved V genes explain less than half, and the rest is unexplained. V and J calls plus clone size are reproduced from that table; the DNA served to infer D and trimming. Here the sample has some 34,000 clones; approximately 90% occur a single time. The ten largest account for 0.22% of the sample.

What the study reported, not specific to this receptor: Newly diagnosed patients were reported to have lower baseline TCR diversity than healthy donors, and relapsed/refractory patients were reported to have lower baseline TCR diversity still. The study was restricted to a single clinical trial cohort, and the causes of repertoire differences, possibly disease activity or prior therapy, were left undefined.

Sequencing was carried out using CD4+ T cells from blood. The receptor's source is a human donor with classical Hodgkin lymphoma. Recombination connected TRBV15 to TRBJ1-3; the D gene is not confidently resolved. The base sequence is TGTGCCACCAGCAGAGATGCCGGGTACTCTGGAAACACCATATATTTT. Protein translation: CATSRDAGYSGNTIYF. The full variable domain, completed from the reference TRBV15 and TRBJ1-3 proteins outside the CDR3, reads DAMVIQNPRYQVTQFGKPVTLSCSQTLNHNVMYWYQQKSSQAPKLLFHYYDKDFNNEADTPDNFQSRRPNTSFCFLDIRSPGLGDTAMYLCATSRDAGYSGNTIYFGEGSWLTVV.